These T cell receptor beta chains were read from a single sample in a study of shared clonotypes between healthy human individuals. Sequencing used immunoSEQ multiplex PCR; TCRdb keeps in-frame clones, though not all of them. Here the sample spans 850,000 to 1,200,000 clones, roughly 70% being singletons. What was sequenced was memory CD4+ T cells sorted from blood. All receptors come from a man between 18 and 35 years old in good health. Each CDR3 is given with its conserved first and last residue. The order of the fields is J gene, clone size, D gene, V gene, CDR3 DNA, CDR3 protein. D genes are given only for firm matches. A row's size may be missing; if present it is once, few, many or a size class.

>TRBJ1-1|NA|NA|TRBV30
TGTGCCTGGAGTCTCGGGGTCCACACTGAAGCTTTCTTT
CAWSLGVHTEAFF
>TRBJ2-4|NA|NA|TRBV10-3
TGTGCCATCAGTGGTGGCAGGGAAGACATTCAGTACTTC
CAISGGREDIQYF
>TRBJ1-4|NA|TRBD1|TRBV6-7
TGTGCCAGCAGTCACGACAGGGATCCCCCCGCGAGAGATGAAAAACTGTTTTTT
CASSHDRDPPARDEKLFF
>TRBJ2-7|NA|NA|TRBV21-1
TGTGCCAGCAGCAAAATCATGAGGTTGGACGAGCAGTACTTC
CASSKIMRLDEQYF
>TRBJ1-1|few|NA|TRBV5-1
TGCGCCAGCAGCTTTAGAACGGCTATGAACACTGAAGCTTTCTTT
CASSFRTAMNTEAFF
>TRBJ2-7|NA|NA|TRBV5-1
TGCGCCAGCGCACGGACTCCGAGTAACTACGAGCAGTACTTC
CASARTPSNYEQYF
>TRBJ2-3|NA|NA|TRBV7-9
TGTGCCAGCAGCTTAGCTGCGGGGTCAGGCACAGATACGCAGTATTTT
CASSLAAGSGTDTQYF
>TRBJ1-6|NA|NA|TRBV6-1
TGTGCCAGCAGTGAACACGCAGAGAGAGCCCATTCACCCCTCCACTTT
CASSEHAERAHSPLHF
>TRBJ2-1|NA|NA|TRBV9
TGTGCCAGCAGCGAAGGCTGGACCTACAATGAGCAGTTCTTC
CASSEGWTYNEQFF
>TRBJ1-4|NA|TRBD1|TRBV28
TGTGCCAGCAGGCCGGGACAGGGGAATGAAAAACTGTTTTTT
CASRPGQGNEKLFF
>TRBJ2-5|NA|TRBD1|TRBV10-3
TGTGCCATCAGCCCGACAGGGGGCGCGAGGGAGACCCAGTACTTC
CAISPTGGARETQYF
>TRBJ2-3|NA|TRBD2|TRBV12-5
TGTGCTAGTGGTTTGGTAATAGCGGGGGCCCACCCAGATACGCAGTATTTT
CASGLVIAGAHPDTQYF
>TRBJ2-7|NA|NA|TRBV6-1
TGTGCCAGCAGTGTAGTTACAGCCGCTTTCTACGAGCAGTACTTC
CASSVVTAAFYEQYF
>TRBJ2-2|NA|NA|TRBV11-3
TGTGCCAGCAGCTTTGGTGTCTCAGGGAACACCGGGGAGCTGTTTTTT
CASSFGVSGNTGELFF
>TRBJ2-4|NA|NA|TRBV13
TGTGCCAGCAGCTTAAGGGGGGGCGCCAAAAACATTCAGTACTTC
CASSLRGGAKNIQYF
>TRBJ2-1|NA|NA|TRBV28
TGTGCTAGCTGGCGGGGGCGGGGAAATGAGCAGTTCTTC
CASWRGRGNEQFF
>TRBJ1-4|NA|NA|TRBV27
TGTGCCAGCAGTTTACAGGAAAATGAAAAACTGTTTTTT
CASSLQENEKLFF
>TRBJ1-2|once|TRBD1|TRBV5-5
TGTGCCAGCAGCTTGAAGGGGGCTGATGGCTACACCTTC
CASSLKGADGYTF
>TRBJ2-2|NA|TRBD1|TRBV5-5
TGTGCCAGCAGCTTTATTGTGGGACAGGGAGCAAGGGGGGAGCTGTTTTTT
CASSFIVGQGARGELFF
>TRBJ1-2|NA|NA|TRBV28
TGTGCCAGCAGTCGGCCCATAGTTCGAGGCTATGGCTACACCTTC
CASSRPIVRGYGYTF
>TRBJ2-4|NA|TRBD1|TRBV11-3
TGTGCCAGCAGCCCCGGGGGACAGGGAGACATTCAGTACTTC
CASSPGGQGDIQYF
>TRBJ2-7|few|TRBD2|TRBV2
TGTGCCAGCCAGCGGGAGACGAACTACGAGCAGTACTTC
CASQRETNYEQYF
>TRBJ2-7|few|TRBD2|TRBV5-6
TGTGCCAGCAGCTTAAGAAGCGGGGGGCCCACCTACGAGCAGTACTTC
CASSLRSGGPTYEQYF
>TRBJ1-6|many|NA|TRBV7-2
TGTGCCAGCAGCTTCGTCTATAATTCACCCCTCCACTTT
CASSFVYNSPLHF
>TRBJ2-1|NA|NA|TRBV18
TGTGCCAGCTCAACTAGCTTTCTTGAGCAGTTCTTC
CASSTSFLEQFF
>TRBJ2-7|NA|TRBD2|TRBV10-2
TGCGCCAGCATTGCGGGAGGTATCGGTTACGAGCAGTACTTC
CASIAGGIGYEQYF
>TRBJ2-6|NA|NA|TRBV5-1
TGCGCCAGCAGCTTGGGCTCCTCTGGGGCCAACGTCCTGACTTTC
CASSLGSSGANVLTF
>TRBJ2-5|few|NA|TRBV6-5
TGTGCCAGCAGATTCCAAGAGACCCAGTACTTC
CASRFQETQYF
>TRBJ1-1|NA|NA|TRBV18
TGTGCCAGCTCGCCTGGACGGAACACTGAAGCTTTCTTT
CASSPGRNTEAFF
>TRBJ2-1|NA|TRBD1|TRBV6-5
TGTGCCAGCAAACTAGGGGGCGATGAGCAGTTCTTC
CASKLGGDEQFF
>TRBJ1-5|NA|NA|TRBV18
TGTGCCAGCTCACCGGACGTTACTACGGGGGACATTAGCAATCAGCCCCAGCATTTT
CASSPDVTTGDISNQPQHF
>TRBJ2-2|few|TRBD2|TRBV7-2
TGTGCCAGCAGCCCGTACTTAGCGGGAGGTACCGGGGAGCTGTTTTTT
CASSPYLAGGTGELFF
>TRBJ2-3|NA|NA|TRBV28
TGTGCCAGCAGTTCCCCTCGGGCACCGGATACGCAGTATTTT
CASSSPRAPDTQYF
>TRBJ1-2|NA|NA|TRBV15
TGTGCCACCAGCAGTTGGCATCTAGGCTACACCTTC
CATSSWHLGYTF
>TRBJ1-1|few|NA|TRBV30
TGTGCCTGGAGTGAGGGCAGGAACACTGAAGCTTTCTTT
CAWSEGRNTEAFF
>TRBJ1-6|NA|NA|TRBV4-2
TGTGCCAGCAGCCAAGAGGGGTCTGGGATCGGGATCTCACCCCTCCACTTT
CASSQEGSGIGISPLHF
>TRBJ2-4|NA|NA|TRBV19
TGTGCCAGTAGTATAGGGGGCCAGGGCAAAAACATTCAGTACTTC
CASSIGGQGKNIQYF
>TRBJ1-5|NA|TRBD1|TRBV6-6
TGTGCCAGCAGTTTCGACAGGGCAGCGAGCAATCAGCCCCAGCATTTT
CASSFDRAASNQPQHF
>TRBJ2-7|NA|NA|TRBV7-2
TGTGCCAGCAGGTCTGAATCCTACGAGCAGTACTTC
CASRSESYEQYF